A selection of T cell receptor beta chains follows, all from one sample in a study of T cell responses to AZD1222 COVID-19 vaccine. Using immunoSEQ multiplex PCR, the repertoire was profiled, and TCRdb retains in-frame clones only, with some absent. The table has roughly 93,000 clones, just under 90% seen once; the top ten hold over 2.5%. The material was peripheral blood, obtained on day 0 of MenACWY control vaccination. All receptors come from an adult in good health. Each CDR3 is given with its conserved first and last residue. Each record gives: CDR3 length, J gene, clone size, V gene, D gene, CDR3 DNA, CDR3 protein. D genes are given only for firm matches. Clone size is given for some rows only: seen once, a few or many times, or a class if the clone is expanded.

12	TRBJ1-1	.	TRBV30	TRBD1	TGTGCCTGGAGTAGGCCAGGGGGGGAAGCTTTCTTT	CAWSRPGGEAFF
15	TRBJ1-5	.	TRBV6-2/TRBV6-3	.	TGTGCCAGCACCCCCGGACGGTTTAGCAATCAGCCCCAGCATTTT	CASTPGRFSNQPQHF
16	TRBJ1-1	once	TRBV27	.	TGTGCCAGCAGTTTATTTTCCGGAGCAGGGATCACTGAAGCTTTCTTT	CASSLFSGAGITEAFF
13	TRBJ1-4	.	TRBV9	.	TGTGCCAGCAGGGGTTCTACAGATGAAAAACTGTTTTTT	CASRGSTDEKLFF
15	TRBJ2-6	once	TRBV19	.	TGTGCCAGTATGCCAGGACGTTCTGGGGCCAACGTCCTGACTTTC	CASMPGRSGANVLTF
16	TRBJ1-6	.	TRBV11-2	.	TGTGCCAGCAGCCTCGGACGCGGGGCCTATAATTCACCCCTCCACTTT	CASSLGRGAYNSPLHF
13	TRBJ2-7	.	TRBV29-1	TRBD1	TGCAGCGTTGAGGGACAGGGTCCTTACGAGCAGTACTTC	CSVEGQGPYEQYF
14	TRBJ1-2	.	TRBV19	.	TGTGCCAGTAGTATGCCCCGGGGGGGCTATGGCTACACCTTC	CASSMPRGGYGYTF
11	TRBJ1-2	.	TRBV20-1	.	TGCAGTGCTAGAGCGTACAAGTTGTACACCTTC	CSARAYKLYTF
14	TRBJ2-7	.	TRBV5-1	TRBD1	TGCGCCAGCAGCTTCGGGACAGCTGACTACGAGCAGTACTTC	CASSFGTADYEQYF
11	TRBJ2-7	.	TRBV18	.	TGTGCCAGCTCATTAGAATACGAGCAGTACTTC	CASSLEYEQYF
13	TRBJ2-1	.	TRBV19	.	TGTGCCAGTAGCAACTTCACAGGGAATGAGCAGTTCTTC	CASSNFTGNEQFF
13	TRBJ1-4	few	TRBV6-2/TRBV6-3	.	TGTGCCAGCAGTTGGGGGACGCTCGAAAAACTGTTTTTT	CASSWGTLEKLFF
12	TRBJ1-2	.	TRBV11-3	.	TGTGCCAGCAGCTTCGGGGCAAAGGGCTACACCTTC	CASSFGAKGYTF
14	TRBJ2-7	.	TRBV4-1	.	TGCGCCAGCAGCCAACTCCTGGGTCCCCTCGAGCAGTACTTC	CASSQLLGPLEQYF
13	TRBJ1-1	.	TRBV30	.	TGTGCCTGGAGACGACAGGCGAACACTGAAGCTTTCTTT	CAWRRQANTEAFF
14	TRBJ1-5	few	TRBV7-9	.	TGTGCCAGCAGCTTAGAAGGGACCCGACAGCCCCAGCATTTT	CASSLEGTRQPQHF
14	TRBJ1-1	few	TRBV14	.	TGTGCCAGCAGCCAAGTCAGGGGTAACACTGAAGCTTTCTTT	CASSQVRGNTEAFF
12	TRBJ2-3	.	TRBV7-2	.	TGTGCCAGCAGCCAAGCATCAGATACGCAGTATTTT	CASSQASDTQYF
12	TRBJ2-2	.	TRBV3-1/TRBV3-2	.	TGTGCCAGCAGAAAAGGGGGCGGGGAGCTGTTTTTT	CASRKGGGELFF
14	TRBJ1-2	.	TRBV6-5	TRBD1	TGTGCCAGCCGACAGGACAGGGGGAGTTATGGCTACACCTTC	CASRQDRGSYGYTF
15	TRBJ1-2	.	TRBV4-2	.	TGTGCCAGCAGCCAAGATCGGTTAACAGTCTATGGCTACACCTTC	CASSQDRLTVYGYTF
15	TRBJ2-7	.	TRBV28	.	TGTGCCAGCAACTCTCCAGCAGGGGTTAAGTACGAGCAGTACTTC	CASNSPAGVKYEQYF
15	TRBJ1-2	.	TRBV6-5	.	TGTGCCAGCAGTTACTCGGGGCCGTCGGACTATGGCTACACCTTC	CASSYSGPSDYGYTF
15	TRBJ2-1	.	TRBV7-3	.	TGTGCCAGCAGCTTAATTGCGGGGGCTTACAATGAGCAGTTCTTC	CASSLIAGAYNEQFF
11	TRBJ2-7	.	TRBV28	.	TGTGCCAGCAGTTTAAGGTACGAGCAGTACTTC	CASSLRYEQYF
15	TRBJ1-1	.	TRBV7-2	TRBD1	TGTGCCAGCAGCACTCGACAGGGGAGGAACACTGAAGCTTTCTTT	CASSTRQGRNTEAFF
15	TRBJ1-1	.	TRBV10-3	.	TGTGCCATACAGCGGGGCGAGGGGATGAACACTGAAGCTTTCTTT	CAIQRGEGMNTEAFF
15	TRBJ1-1	.	TRBV5-1	.	TGCGCCAGCAGCTTGGTCGGGGGGTCCAACACTGAAGCTTTCTTT	CASSLVGGSNTEAFF
15	TRBJ1-6	.	TRBV27	.	TGTGCCAGCAGTTTAACCAGGCAAGTTAATTCACCCCTCCACTTT	CASSLTRQVNSPLHF
16	TRBJ1-5	.	TRBV28	.	TGTGCCAGCAGCTGGGGAGAGATTCTTAGCAATCAGCCCCAGCATTTT	CASSWGEILSNQPQHF
14	TRBJ2-3	.	TRBV7-2	.	TGTGCCAGCAGCGCGACGGGGTACACAGATACGCAGTATTTT	CASSATGYTDTQYF
15	TRBJ2-3	once	TRBV2	.	TGTGCCAGCAGTGATTCGGGAGAGGGCGCAGATACGCAGTATTTT	CASSDSGEGADTQYF
15	TRBJ2-1	.	TRBV7-9	TRBD2	TGTGCCAGCAGCTTTACTACTAGCGGGGCCAATGAGCAGTTCTTC	CASSFTTSGANEQFF
14	TRBJ1-3	.	TRBV30	.	TGTGCCTGGAGTGTTTGGGAGTTAGGAAACACCATATATTTT	CAWSVWELGNTIYF
13	TRBJ1-6	.	TRBV19	.	TGTGCCAGTAGGGGGGGCGGACTCGCACCCCTCCACTTT	CASRGGGLAPLHF
17	TRBJ1-5	.	TRBV6-2/TRBV6-3	.	TGTGCCAGCAGTTCCAAACGAGCGGACTTTAGCAATCAGCCCCAGCATTTT	CASSSKRADFSNQPQHF
15	TRBJ1-2	.	TRBV5-4	TRBD1	TGTGCCAGCAGCCGGATCCCGGGACAGGGCTATGGCTACACCTTC	CASSRIPGQGYGYTF
14	TRBJ2-3	.	TRBV27	.	TGTGCCAGCCGGGACCTAAGAGGAACAGATACGCAGTATTTT	CASRDLRGTDTQYF
13	TRBJ1-6	.	TRBV9	.	TGTGCCAGCAGCGCGGACAGTATTTCACCCCTCCACTTT	CASSADSISPLHF
15	TRBJ2-7	.	TRBV30	.	TGTGCCTGGACCCCGGGACATCTGACCTCCTACGAGCAGTACTTC	CAWTPGHLTSYEQYF
13	TRBJ1-5	.	TRBV12-3/TRBV12-4	.	TGTGCCTCCCGGGCCTCTAGCAATCAGCCCCAGCATTTT	CASRASSNQPQHF
15	TRBJ1-5	.	TRBV11-2	.	TGTGCCAGCAGCTTAGGAGGCGGGGTCACTCAGCCCCAGCATTTT	CASSLGGGVTQPQHF
13	TRBJ2-3	.	TRBV13	.	TGTGCCAGCAGCTTAACCGGTGCCGATACGCAGTATTTT	CASSLTGADTQYF
13	TRBJ1-1	.	TRBV2	TRBD1	TGTGCCAGCAGTGAAGCTGACAGGGGAGAAGCTTTCTTT	CASSEADRGEAFF
17	TRBJ2-3	.	TRBV24-1	TRBD2	TGTGCCACCAGTGATTTGCTCGGGGGGGCCGGGACAGATACGCAGTATTTT	CATSDLLGGAGTDTQYF
15	TRBJ2-3	.	TRBV6-1	.	TGTGCCAGCAGTGAAATCCAGGCGAGCACAGATACGCAGTATTTT	CASSEIQASTDTQYF
14	TRBJ2-3	once	TRBV7-2	TRBD2	TGTGCCAGCAGCTTAGATAGCGGGAGGGATACGCAGTATTTT	CASSLDSGRDTQYF
15	TRBJ1-5	.	TRBV2	.	TGTGCCAGCAGTGAATCTGTTAGGGGGAACCAGCCCCAGCATTTT	CASSESVRGNQPQHF
13	TRBJ1-6	.	TRBV27	TRBD1	TGTGCCAGCAGGGACAGGGATAATTCACCCCTCCACTTT	CASRDRDNSPLHF
11	TRBJ1-2	.	TRBV2	.	TGTGCCAGTGGGGGTGGCTATGGCTACACCTTC	CASGGGYGYTF